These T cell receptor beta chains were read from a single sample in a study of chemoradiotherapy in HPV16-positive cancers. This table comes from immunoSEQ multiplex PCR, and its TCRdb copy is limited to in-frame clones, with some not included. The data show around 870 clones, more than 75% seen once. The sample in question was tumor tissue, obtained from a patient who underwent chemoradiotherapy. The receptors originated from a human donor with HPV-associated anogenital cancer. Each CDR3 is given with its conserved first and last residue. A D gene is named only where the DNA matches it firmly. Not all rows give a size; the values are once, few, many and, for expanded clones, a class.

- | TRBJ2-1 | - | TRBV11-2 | TGTGCCAGCAGCCCCCTGGCCGGGCCAAGCTCCTACAATGAGCAGTTCTTC | CASSPLAGPSSYNEQFF
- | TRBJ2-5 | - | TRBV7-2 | TGTGCCAGCAGCTTGTTCGGAAAGACCCAGTACTTC | CASSLFGKTQYF
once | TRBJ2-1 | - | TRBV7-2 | TGTGCCAGCAGCGACCCCGGAGTTAGCTCCTACAATGAGCAGTTCTTC | CASSDPGVSSYNEQFF
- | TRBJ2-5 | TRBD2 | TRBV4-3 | TGCGCCAGCAGCGATGTGTCGGGCGGGAGGCAGTACTTC | CASSDVSGGRQYF
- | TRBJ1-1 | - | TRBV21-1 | TGTGCCAGCATCCCTCCGGGACACAACACTGAAGCTTTCTTT | CASIPPGHNTEAFF
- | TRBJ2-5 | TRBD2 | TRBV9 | TGTGCCAGCAGCTTCGGGACTAGCGGGAGAGAGACCCAGTACTTC | CASSFGTSGRETQYF
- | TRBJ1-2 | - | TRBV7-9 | TGTGCCAGCAGCTTAAGCGCAGGGGAAGGCTACACCTTC | CASSLSAGEGYTF
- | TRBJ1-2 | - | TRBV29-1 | TGCAGCGTTGGCACATCTAACTATGGCTACACCTTC | CSVGTSNYGYTF
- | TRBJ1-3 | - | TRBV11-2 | TGTGCCAGCAGCTTCCCGTTAAACAGTCCCTCTGGAAACACCATATATTTT | CASSFPLNSPSGNTIYF
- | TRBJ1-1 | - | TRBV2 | TGTGCCAGCCGCTCGGGTGGGAACACTGAAGCTTTCTTT | CASRSGGNTEAFF
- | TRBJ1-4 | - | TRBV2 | TGTGCCAGCAGATCGGACAGTTTTAATGAAAAACTGTTTTTT | CASRSDSFNEKLFF
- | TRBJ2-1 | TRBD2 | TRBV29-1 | TGCAGCGTTGTCCTTAGGGCGGGGGGGCTAGGTGGTGAGCAGTTCTTC | CSVVLRAGGLGGEQFF